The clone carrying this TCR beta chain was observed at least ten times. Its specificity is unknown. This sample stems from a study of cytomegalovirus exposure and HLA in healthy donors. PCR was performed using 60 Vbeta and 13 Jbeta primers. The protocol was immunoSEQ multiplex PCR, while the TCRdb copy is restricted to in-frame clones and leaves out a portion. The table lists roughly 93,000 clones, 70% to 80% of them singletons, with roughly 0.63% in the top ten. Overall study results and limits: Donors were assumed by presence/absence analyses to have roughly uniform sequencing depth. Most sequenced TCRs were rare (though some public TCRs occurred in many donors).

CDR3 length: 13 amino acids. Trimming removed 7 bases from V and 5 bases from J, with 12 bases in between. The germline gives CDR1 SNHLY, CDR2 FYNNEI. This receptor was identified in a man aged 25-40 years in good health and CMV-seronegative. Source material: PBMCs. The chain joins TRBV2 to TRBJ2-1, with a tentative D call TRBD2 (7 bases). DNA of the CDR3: TGTGCCAGCATGGGCGGGGGCAACAATGAGCAGTTCTTC. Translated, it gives CASMGGGNNEQFF.